This section outlines one TCR beta chain sequence together with its context. The data were obtained in a study of memory CD4+ T cells and cytomegalovirus serostatus. Across the study: Of the healthy Belgian adults, 9 were CMV seropositive and about 24 seronegative.

CDR1 is GTSNPN and CDR2 is SVGIG in the germline V gene (reference sequence). J lost 2 bases, V lost 5 bases, and 5 bases had no gene match. CDR3 length equals 13 residues. The sort gate was single viable CD3+CD4+CD8-CD45RO+ cells for memory CD4+ T cells. Clones were sequenced by immunoSEQ multiplex PCR, and TCRdb holds only the in-frame ones, with some missing. The table shows about 64,000 clones, with roughly three quarters occurring only once. The sequence was collected from an adult in good health and CMV-seronegative. Material for sequencing was memory CD4+ T cells from blood. The V and J genes are TRBV30 and TRBJ2-7; 8 nucleotides line up with TRBD1. In nucleotides, the CDR3 is TGTGCCTGGTCCACAGGGGGACCCTACGAGCAGTACTTC. It codes for CAWSTGGPYEQYF.